The clone carrying this T cell receptor (beta chain) occurred a few times. How the authors handled the data: Reference gene primer amplification yielded estimated nucleated cell counts. Sequencing used immunoSEQ multiplex PCR; TCRdb keeps in-frame clones, though not all of them. For V, J and clone size, that table is used; D and trimming come from the DNA. The sample includes tens of thousands of clones, 70% to 85% of them seen just once. This entry belongs to a study of blood T cell repertoires in COVID-19. Study context: Specimens from acute and convalescent COVID-19 originated in the United States, Italy and Spain. T cells, B-cell-depleted T cells, or PBMCs provided the cDNA or gDNA that served as material.

The V end lost 6 bases, the J end lost 4 bases, and 15 bases lay between the germline ends. The CDR3 covers 14 residues. CDR1 is WSHSY and CDR2 is SAAADI in the germline V gene. The TCR was taken from an older woman with acute or convalescent COVID-19. Input material: peripheral blood. The genes are TRBV10-2 and TRBJ1-2; possibly TRBD1 for D (5 bases). The DNA for the CDR3 is TGCGCCAGCAGACCGGGACTCCAAGGCTATGGCTACACCTTC. This sequence encodes CASRPGLQGYGYTF.